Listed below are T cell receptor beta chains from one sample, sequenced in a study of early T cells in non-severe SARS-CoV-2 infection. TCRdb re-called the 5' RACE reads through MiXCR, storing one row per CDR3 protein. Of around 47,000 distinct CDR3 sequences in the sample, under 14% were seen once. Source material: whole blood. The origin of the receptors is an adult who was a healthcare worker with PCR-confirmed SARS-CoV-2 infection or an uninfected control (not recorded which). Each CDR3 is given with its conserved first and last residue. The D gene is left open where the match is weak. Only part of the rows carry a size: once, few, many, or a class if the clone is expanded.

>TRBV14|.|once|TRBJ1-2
CASSPEPNYGYTF
TGTGCCAGCAGCCCAGAACCTAACTATGGCTACACCTTC
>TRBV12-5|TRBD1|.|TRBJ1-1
CASGLGNRGRGNTEAFF
TGTGCTAGTGGTTTGGGGAACAGGGGGCGCGGAAACACTGAAGCTTTCTTT
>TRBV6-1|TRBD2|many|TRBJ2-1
CASRLSGSAYNEQFF
TGTGCCAGCAGACTTAGCGGGAGTGCCTACAATGAGCAGTTCTTC
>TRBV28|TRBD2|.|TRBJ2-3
CASSLLKLAGGPLSTDTQYF
TGTGCCAGCAGTTTACTCAAACTAGCGGGAGGGCCACTTTCTACAGATACGCAGTATTTT
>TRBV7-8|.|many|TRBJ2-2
CASSLDGGRWTGELFF
TGTGCCAGCAGCTTAGACGGAGGGCGGTGGACCGGGGAGCTGTTTTTT
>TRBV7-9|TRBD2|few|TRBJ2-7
CASSPRRENYEQYF
TGTGCCAGCAGCCCCAGGCGGGAGAACTACGAGCAGTACTTC
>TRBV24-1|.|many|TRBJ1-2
CATSGSPNYGYTF
TGTGCCACCAGTGGTTCTCCTAACTATGGCTACACCTTC
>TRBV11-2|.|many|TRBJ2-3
CASTSLRMGQGNTDTQYF
TGTGCCAGCACCTCTCTGAGAATGGGGCAGGGGAACACAGATACGCAGTATTTT
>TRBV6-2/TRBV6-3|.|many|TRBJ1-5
CASRGGNQPQHF
TGTGCCAGCAGGGGTGGCAATCAGCCCCAGCATTTT
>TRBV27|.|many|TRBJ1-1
CASSSGVNTEAFF
TGTGCCAGTTCCTCAGGGGTGAACACTGAAGCTTTCTTT
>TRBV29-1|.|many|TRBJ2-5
CSVEPGETQYF
TGCAGCGTTGAACCCGGCGAGACCCAGTACTTC
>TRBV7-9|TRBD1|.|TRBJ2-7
CASSFGTGVEQYF
TGTGCCAGCAGCTTCGGGACAGGGGTCGAGCAGTACTTC
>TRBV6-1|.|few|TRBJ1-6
CASSENWPRNSPLHF
TGTGCCAGCAGTGAAAACTGGCCGAGGAATTCACCCCTCCACTTT
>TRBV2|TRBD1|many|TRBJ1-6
CASREQGAGSPLHF
TGTGCCAGCAGAGAACAGGGGGCGGGATCACCCCTCCACTTT
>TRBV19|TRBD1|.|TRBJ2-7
CASSVQGTHYEQYF
TGTGCCAGTAGTGTACAGGGGACCCACTACGAGCAGTACTTC
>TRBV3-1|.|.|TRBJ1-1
CASSLLGVNTEAFF
TGTGCCAGCAGCCTCTTAGGGGTGAACACTGAAGCTTTCTTT
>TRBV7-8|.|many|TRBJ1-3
CASSLYFTRISGNTIYF
TGTGCCAGCAGCTTATATTTCACAAGGATCTCTGGAAACACCATATATTTT
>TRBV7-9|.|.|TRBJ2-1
CASSPRGSPHNEQFF
TGTGCCAGCAGCCCAAGGGGGAGTCCCCACAATGAGCAGTTCTTC
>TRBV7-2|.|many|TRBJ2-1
CASSLIASSYNEQFF
TGTGCCAGCAGCTTAATCGCGAGCTCCTACAATGAGCAGTTCTTC
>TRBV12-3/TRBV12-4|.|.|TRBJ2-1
CASSPPSAHNEQFF
TGTGCCAGCAGTCCCCCGAGTGCCCACAATGAGCAGTTCTTC